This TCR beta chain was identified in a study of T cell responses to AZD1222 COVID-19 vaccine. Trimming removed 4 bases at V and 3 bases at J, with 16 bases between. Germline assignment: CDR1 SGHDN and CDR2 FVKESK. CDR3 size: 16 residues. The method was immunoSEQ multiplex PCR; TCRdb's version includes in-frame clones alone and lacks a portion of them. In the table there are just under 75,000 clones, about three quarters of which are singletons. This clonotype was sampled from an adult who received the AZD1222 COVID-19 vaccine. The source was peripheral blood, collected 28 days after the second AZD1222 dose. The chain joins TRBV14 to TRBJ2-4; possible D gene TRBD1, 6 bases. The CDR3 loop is CASSPLGGRDKNIQYF. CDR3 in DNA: TGTGCCAGCAGCCCCTTAGGGGGTAGGGACAAAAACATTCAGTACTTC. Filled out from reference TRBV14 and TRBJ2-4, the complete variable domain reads EAGVTQFPSHSVIEKGQTVTLRCDPISGHDNLYWYRRVMGKEIKFLLHFVKESKQDESGMPNNRFLAERTGGTYSTLKVQPAELEDSGVYFCASSPLGGRDKNIQYFGAGTRLSVL.